This TCR beta chain derives from a study of blood T cell repertoires in COVID-19. Study background: Whether acute or convalescent, the COVID-19 samples came from the United States, Italy and Spain. Sources were T cells, B-cell-depleted T cells, or PBMCs; the material itself was cDNA or gDNA.

Sequencing used immunoSEQ multiplex PCR; TCRdb keeps in-frame clones, though not all of them. Altogether about 110,000 clones are present, 75% to 90% being singletons, with the ten largest covering 1% to 1.4%. The CDR3 runs 13 residues. The J segment lost 9 bases and the V segment lost 2 bases, leaving 4 bases of the junction unmatched. The V gene's germline CDR1 is KGHSH and CDR2 LQKENI. This clone was observed a single time. This TCR derives from a human donor in a cohort sampled during active COVID-19. The chain uses TRBV18 and TRBJ2-1, with 7 bases matching TRBD2. Sample: peripheral blood. CDR3 bases: TGTGCCAGCTCACCAATAGGGGAGGGTGAGCAGTTCTTC. Encoded protein: CASSPIGEGEQFF.